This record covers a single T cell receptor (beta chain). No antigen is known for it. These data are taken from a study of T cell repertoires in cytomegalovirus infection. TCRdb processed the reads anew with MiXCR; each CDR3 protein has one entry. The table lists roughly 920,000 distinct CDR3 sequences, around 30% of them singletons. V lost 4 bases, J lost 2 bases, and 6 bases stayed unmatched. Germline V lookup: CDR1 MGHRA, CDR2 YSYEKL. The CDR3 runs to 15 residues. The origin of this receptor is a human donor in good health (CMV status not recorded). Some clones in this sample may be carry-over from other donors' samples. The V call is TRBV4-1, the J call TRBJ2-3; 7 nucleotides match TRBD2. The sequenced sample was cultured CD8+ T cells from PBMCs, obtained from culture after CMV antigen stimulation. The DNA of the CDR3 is TGCGCCAGCAGCCCAAGGGAGGGGTACACAGATACGCAGTATTTT. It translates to CASSPREGYTDTQYF.